The rows below give T cell receptor beta chains drawn from one sample of a study of blood T cell repertoires in COVID-19. This table comes from immunoSEQ multiplex PCR, and its TCRdb copy is limited to in-frame clones, with some not included. The sample lists tens of thousands of clones; 70% to 90% were seen once. The sample comprised peripheral blood. All receptors come from a man aged 50 to 59 with active COVID-19. Both conserved end residues are trimmed from each CDR3. Each record gives: V gene, CDR3 length, J gene, CDR3 protein.

TRBV18	12	TRBJ1-6	ASSRSGERSPLH
TRBV11-2	10	TRBJ2-1	ASSLNRDEQF
TRBV5-1	13	TRBJ1-1	ASSSRTGVNTEAF
TRBV30	17	TRBJ1-5	AWSVGRTELTNSNQPQH
TRBV7-2	10	TRBJ1-2	ASSLVNYGYT
TRBV7-8	14	TRBJ1-6	ASSPRGDRGNSPLH
TRBV7-9	10	TRBJ2-1	ASTLGEGEQF
TRBV7-8	12	TRBJ2-1	ASSVDGTGNEQF
TRBV3-1/TRBV3-2	11	TRBJ2-1	ASSLRTSSEQF
TRBV5-8	12	TRBJ1-2	ASSSDYSNYGYT
TRBV2	14	TRBJ1-1	ASRQRVDRLNTEAF
TRBV10-2	11	TRBJ2-5	ASKFSGKETQY
TRBV6-6	12	TRBJ2-5	ASSYSTEEETQY
TRBV19	12	TRBJ2-7	ASSIGQAGNEQY
TRBV3-1/TRBV3-2	13	TRBJ2-3	ASSPGGSRSDTQY
TRBV5-6	14	TRBJ2-3	ASSPGTSGRRDTQY
TRBV29-1	9	TRBJ1-2	SVLGGGGYT
TRBV5-4	12	TRBJ2-3	ASSNRDRIDTQY
TRBV18	14	TRBJ1-6	ASSSYSGGNNSPLH